This entry concerns a single T cell receptor beta chain. This entry belongs to a study of CD4 and CD8 cells across lung adenocarcinoma regions. Samples came from patients with localized non-small cell lung adenocarcinoma. MiXCR, run by TCRdb on the PCR reads, gives a single entry per CDR3 protein. The top ten hold more than 45% of the sample, which has under 9,500 distinct CDR3 sequences, roughly 50% seen once. Germline assignment: CDR1 MNHNS and CDR2 SASEGT. The CDR3 totals 18 residues. The receptor was isolated from a female donor with lung adenocarcinoma. The CD4 and CD8 labels of this study may be unreliable. This rearrangement joins TRBV6-1 to TRBJ2-3, with 10 bases lining up with TRBD2. The closer fit of TRBJ2-7 to the DNA end suggests the J call may be wrong. Sequencing was performed on CD8+ T cells from the margin of a lung tumor. CDR3: CASTPRVAGGGGRETQYF. CDR3 nucleotides: TGTGCCAGCACCCCCCGGGTAGCGGGGGGCGGGGGCCGGGAGACGCAGTACTTC.